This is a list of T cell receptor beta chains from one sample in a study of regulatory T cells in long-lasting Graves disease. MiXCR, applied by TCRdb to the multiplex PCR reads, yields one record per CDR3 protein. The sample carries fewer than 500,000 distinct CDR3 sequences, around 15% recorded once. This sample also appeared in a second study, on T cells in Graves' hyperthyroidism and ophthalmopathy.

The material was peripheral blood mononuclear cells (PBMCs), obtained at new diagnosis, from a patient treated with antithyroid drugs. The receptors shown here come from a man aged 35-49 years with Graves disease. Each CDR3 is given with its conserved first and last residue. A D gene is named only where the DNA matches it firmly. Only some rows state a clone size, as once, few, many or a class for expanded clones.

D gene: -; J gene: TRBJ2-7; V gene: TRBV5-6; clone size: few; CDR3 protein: CASSLDGKQYF; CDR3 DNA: TGTGCCAGCAGCTTGGATGGAAAGCAGTACTTC
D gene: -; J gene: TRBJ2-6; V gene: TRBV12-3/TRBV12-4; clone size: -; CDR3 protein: CASSFHSGSPNGANVLTF; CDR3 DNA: TGTGCCAGCAGTTTTCACTCGGGCAGTCCTAATGGGGCCAACGTCCTGACCTTC
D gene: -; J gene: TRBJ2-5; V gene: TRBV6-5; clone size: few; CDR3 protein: CASSYSLRSAQYF; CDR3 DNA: TGTGCCAGCAGTTATTCCTTGAGGTCGGCCCAGTACTTC
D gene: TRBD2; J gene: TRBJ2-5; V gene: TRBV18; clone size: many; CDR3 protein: CASSPQGGTTSDQYF; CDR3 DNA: TGTGCCAGCTCACCACAGGGAGGGACCACTTCTGACCAGTACTTC
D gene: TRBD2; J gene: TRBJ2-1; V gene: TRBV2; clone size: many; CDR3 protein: CASKAGLAGEHEQFF; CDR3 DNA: TGTGCCAGTAAGGCGGGACTAGCGGGAGAGCATGAGCAGTTCTTC
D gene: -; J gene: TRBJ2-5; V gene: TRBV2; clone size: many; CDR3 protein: CASKEEETQYF; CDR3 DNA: TGTGCCAGCAAGGAGGAAGAGACCCAGTACTTC
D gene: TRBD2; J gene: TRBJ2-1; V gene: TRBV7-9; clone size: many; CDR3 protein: CASSPPRLAGGPQYNEQFF; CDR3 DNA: TGTGCCAGCAGCCCCCCCCGTCTAGCGGGAGGGCCCCAATACAATGAGCAGTTCTTC
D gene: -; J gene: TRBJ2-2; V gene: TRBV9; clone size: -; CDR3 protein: CASSGGGDRDTGELFF; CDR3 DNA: TGTGCCAGCAGCGGGGGGGGGGACAGAGACACCGGGGAGCTGTTTTTT
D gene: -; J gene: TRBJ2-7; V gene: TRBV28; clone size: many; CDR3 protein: CASSLLKPGEQYF; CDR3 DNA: TGTGCCAGCAGTTTACTCAAACCGGGCGAGCAGTACTTC
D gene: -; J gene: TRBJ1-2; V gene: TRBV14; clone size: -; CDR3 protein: CASSLGTTGPYGYTF; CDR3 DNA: TGTGCCAGCAGCCTAGGGACTACAGGGCCCTATGGCTACACCTTC
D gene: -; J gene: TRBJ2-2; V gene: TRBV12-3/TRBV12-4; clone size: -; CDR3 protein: CASSLTTRYTGELFF; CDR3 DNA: TGTGCCAGCAGTCTAACTACGCGGTACACCGGGGAGCTGTTTTTT
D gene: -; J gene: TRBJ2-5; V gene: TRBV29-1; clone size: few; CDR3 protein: CSVSGLQETQYF; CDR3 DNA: TGCAGCGTTTCTGGATTACAAGAGACCCAGTACTTC
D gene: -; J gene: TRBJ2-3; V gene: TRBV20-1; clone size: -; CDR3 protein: CSARVFGDPDTQYF; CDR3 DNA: TGCAGTGCTAGAGTCTTCGGGGATCCAGATACGCAGTATTTT
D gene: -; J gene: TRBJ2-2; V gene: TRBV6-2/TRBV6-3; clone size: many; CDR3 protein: CASSYLYPGSLTGELFF; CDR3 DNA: TGTGCCAGCAGTTACTTATATCCTGGTTCCTTAACCGGGGAGCTGTTTTTT
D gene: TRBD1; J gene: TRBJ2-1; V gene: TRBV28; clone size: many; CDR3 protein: CASSGTGTYNEQFF; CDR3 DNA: TGTGCCAGCTCTGGGACAGGAACTTACAATGAGCAGTTCTTC
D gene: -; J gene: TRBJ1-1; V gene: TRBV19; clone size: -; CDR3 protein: CASSIDHTAPEAFF; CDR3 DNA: TGTGCCAGTAGTATAGACCACACCGCCCCAGAAGCTTTCTTT
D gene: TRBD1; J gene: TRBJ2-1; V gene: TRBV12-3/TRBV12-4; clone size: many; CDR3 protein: CASSPPDREHEQFF; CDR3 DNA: TGTGCCAGCAGTCCCCCGGACAGGGAACATGAGCAGTTCTTC
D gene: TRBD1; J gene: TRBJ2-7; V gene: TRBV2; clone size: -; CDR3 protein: CASSNTGGDEQYF; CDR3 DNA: TGTGCCAGCAGCAATACAGGGGGCGACGAGCAGTACTTC
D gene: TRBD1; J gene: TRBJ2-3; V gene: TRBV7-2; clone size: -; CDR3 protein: CASSPTGADTQYF; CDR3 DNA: TGTGCCAGCAGCCCGACAGGGGCAGATACGCAGTATTTT
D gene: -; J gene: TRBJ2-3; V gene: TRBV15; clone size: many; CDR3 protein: CATTKDFATQYF; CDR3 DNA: TGTGCCACCACCAAGGACTTTGCTACGCAGTATTTT
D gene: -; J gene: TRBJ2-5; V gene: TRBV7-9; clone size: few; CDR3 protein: CASSSWPVTKTQYF; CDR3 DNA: TGTGCCAGCAGCTCTTGGCCGGTCACCAAGACCCAGTACTTC
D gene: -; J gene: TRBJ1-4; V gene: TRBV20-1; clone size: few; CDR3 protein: CSASGRGTGKLFF; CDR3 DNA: TGCAGTGCTAGCGGTAGAGGTACCGGAAAACTGTTTTTT
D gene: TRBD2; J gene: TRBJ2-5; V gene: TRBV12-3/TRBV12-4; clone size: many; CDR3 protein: CASSSGPSGPQETQYF; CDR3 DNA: TGTGCCAGCAGTTCCGGGCCTAGCGGGCCCCAAGAGACCCAGTACTTC
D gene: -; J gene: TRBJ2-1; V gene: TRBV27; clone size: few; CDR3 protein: CASSLSATVPNEQFF; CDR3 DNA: TGTGCCAGCAGTTTAAGCGCGACAGTCCCCAATGAGCAGTTCTTC
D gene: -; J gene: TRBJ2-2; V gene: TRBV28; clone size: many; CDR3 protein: CASSLLMRGSTGELFF; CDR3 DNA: TGTGCCAGCAGTTTATTGATGAGGGGAAGCACCGGGGAGCTGTTTTTT
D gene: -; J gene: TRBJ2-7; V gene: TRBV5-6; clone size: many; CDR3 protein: CASSLGGLHYEQYF; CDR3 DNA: TGTGCCAGCAGCTTGGGAGGACTCCATTACGAGCAGTACTTC
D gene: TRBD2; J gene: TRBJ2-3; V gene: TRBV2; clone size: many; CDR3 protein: CASSENSGATDTQYF; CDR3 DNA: TGTGCCAGCAGTGAAAATAGCGGGGCCACAGATACGCAGTATTTT
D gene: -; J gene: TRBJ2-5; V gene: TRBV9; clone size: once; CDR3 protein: CASSVGVGTEETQYF; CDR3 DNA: TGTGCCAGCAGCGTAGGGGTCGGCACGGAAGAGACCCAGTACTTC
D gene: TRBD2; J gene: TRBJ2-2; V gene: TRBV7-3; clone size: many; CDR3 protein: CASSSRTTSGRAGELFF; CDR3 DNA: TGTGCCAGCAGCTCCAGGACCACTAGCGGGAGGGCCGGGGAGCTGTTTTTT
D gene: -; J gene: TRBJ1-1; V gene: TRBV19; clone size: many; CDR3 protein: CASSIGGAGTEAFF; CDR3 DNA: TGTGCCAGTAGTATAGGGGGCGCGGGCACTGAAGCTTTCTTT
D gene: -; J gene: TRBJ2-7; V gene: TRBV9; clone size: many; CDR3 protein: CASSVGLDSYEQYF; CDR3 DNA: TGTGCCAGCAGCGTTGGGCTGGACTCCTACGAGCAGTACTTC
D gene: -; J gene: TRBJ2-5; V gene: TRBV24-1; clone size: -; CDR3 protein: CATSDARASGSGETQYF; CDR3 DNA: TGTGCCACCAGTGATGCACGAGCTTCGGGGTCAGGGGAGACCCAGTACTTC
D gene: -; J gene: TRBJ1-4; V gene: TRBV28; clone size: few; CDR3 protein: CASSSEGRANEKLFF; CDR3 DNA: TGTGCCAGCAGTTCTGAGGGGCGGGCTAATGAAAAACTGTTTTTT
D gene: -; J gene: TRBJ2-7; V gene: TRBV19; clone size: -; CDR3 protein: CASTPRRGAKTGQYF; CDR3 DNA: TGTGCCAGTACCCCCAGGCGAGGGGCGAAGACCGGGCAGTACTTC
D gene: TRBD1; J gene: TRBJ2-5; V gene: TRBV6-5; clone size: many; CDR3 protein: CASSSATGTRTQYF; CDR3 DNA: TGTGCCAGCAGTTCGGCGACAGGGACCAGGACCCAGTACTTC
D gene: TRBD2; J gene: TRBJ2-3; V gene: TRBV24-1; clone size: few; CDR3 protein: CATSDTFRVAGGTDTQYF; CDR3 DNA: TGTGCCACCAGTGATACCTTCCGAGTAGCGGGAGGGACAGATACGCAGTATTTT
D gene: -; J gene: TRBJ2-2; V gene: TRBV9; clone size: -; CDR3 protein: CASSVESSGYTGELFF; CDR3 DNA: TGTGCCAGCAGCGTAGAGAGTAGCGGTTACACCGGGGAGCTGTTTTTT
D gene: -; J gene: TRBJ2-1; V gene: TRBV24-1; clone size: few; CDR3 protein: CATSDLQGGSYNEQFF; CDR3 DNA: TGTGCCACCAGTGATTTGCAAGGGGGGTCATACAATGAGCAGTTCTTC
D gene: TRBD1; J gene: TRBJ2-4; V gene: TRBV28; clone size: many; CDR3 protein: CASRGRDSIMEIQYF; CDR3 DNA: TGTGCCAGCAGGGGCCGGGACAGTATAATGGAGATTCAGTACTTC
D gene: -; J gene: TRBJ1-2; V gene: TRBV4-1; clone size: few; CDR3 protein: CASSQGLNPLYGYTF; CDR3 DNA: TGCGCCAGCAGCCAGGGACTGAACCCCCTCTATGGCTACACCTTC
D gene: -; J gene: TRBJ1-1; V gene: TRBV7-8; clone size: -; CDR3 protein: CASTSAPGTEAFF; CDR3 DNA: TGTGCCAGCACCTCAGCACCCGGCACTGAAGCTTTCTTT
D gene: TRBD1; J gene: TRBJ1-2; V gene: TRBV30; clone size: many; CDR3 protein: CARKGQGNYGYTF; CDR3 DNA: TGTGCCCGTAAGGGACAGGGGAACTATGGCTACACCTTC
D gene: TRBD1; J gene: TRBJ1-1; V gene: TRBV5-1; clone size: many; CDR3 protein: CASSLGTGGTEAFF; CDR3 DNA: TGTGCCAGCAGCTTGGGGACAGGGGGCACTGAAGCTTTCTTT
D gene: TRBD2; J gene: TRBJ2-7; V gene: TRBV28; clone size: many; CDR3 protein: CASSLWGSSGRLRGQYF; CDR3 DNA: TGTGCCAGCAGTTTATGGGGATCTAGCGGGCGCCTACGGGGGCAGTACTTC
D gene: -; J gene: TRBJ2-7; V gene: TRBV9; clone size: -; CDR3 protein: CASSVEVYSYEQYF; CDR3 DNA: TGTGCCAGCAGCGTAGAAGTATACTCCTACGAGCAGTACTTC
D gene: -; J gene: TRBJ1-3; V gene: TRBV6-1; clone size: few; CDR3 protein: CASSESRSGNTIYF; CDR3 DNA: TGTGCCAGCAGTGAGTCAAGATCTGGAAACACCATATATTTT
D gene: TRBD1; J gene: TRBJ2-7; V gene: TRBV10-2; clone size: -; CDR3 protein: CASKWAGGRYEQYF; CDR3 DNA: TGCGCCAGCAAGTGGGCAGGGGGCAGGTACGAGCAGTACTTC
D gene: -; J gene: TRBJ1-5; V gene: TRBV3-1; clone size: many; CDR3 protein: CASSQDLPGLGGNQPQHF; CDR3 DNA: TGTGCCAGCAGCCAAGATCTGCCCGGTCTAGGTGGCAATCAGCCCCAGCATTTT
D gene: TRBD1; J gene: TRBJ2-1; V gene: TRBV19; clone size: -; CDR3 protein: CASSIGTVNYEQFF; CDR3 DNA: TGTGCCAGTAGTATCGGGACAGTCAACTATGAGCAGTTCTTC
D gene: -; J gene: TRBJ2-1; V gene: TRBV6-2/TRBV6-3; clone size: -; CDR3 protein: CASSKTRGRGHNEQSF; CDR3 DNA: TGTGCCAGCAGCAAAACGAGGGGGAGGGGGCACAATGAGCAGTCCTTC